These T cell receptor beta chains were read from a single sample in a study of T cell responses to AZD1222 COVID-19 vaccine. Only in-frame clones appear in the TCRdb table, and some are missing; sequencing was by immunoSEQ multiplex PCR. The sample includes about 150,000 clones, roughly nine tenths of them seen just once. The material was peripheral blood, obtained on day 0 of AZD1222 vaccination. These receptors all stem from an adult in good health. Both conserved end residues are part of each CDR3. D genes are given only for firm matches.

CDR3 protein	V gene	J gene	D gene
CASLQGRLAGVRYEQYF	TRBV28	TRBJ2-7	TRBD2
CASSVGGSSYEQYF	TRBV9	TRBJ2-7	-
CAWSLDSNSPLHF	TRBV30	TRBJ1-6	-
CASSSDGLAGAETQYF	TRBV5-1	TRBJ2-5	TRBD2
CASSYSFGGGNQPQHF	TRBV6-5	TRBJ1-5	-
CASSLAKDRVSETQYF	TRBV9	TRBJ2-5	TRBD1
CASSLDGRNQPQHF	TRBV11-2	TRBJ1-5	-
CASSHNNRDLRSPPGELFF	TRBV4-2	TRBJ2-2	-
CASKPEWGNTEAFF	TRBV19	TRBJ1-1	-
CASSLGGPNNEQFF	TRBV7-2	TRBJ2-1	-
CASSMTDTNYGYTF	TRBV7-2	TRBJ1-2	-
CASTGRDYGYTF	TRBV14	TRBJ1-2	-
CASSLRDRAEAFF	TRBV7-2	TRBJ1-1	TRBD1
CASRPKDRLNTEAFF	TRBV7-9	TRBJ1-1	-
CASSQDGGGPGSETQYF	TRBV4-2	TRBJ2-5	-
CASSPIDRVRDYGYTF	TRBV13	TRBJ1-2	TRBD1
CASSSPLWGYTF	TRBV28	TRBJ1-2	-
CASSDLTSGDSYNEQFF	TRBV6-1	TRBJ2-1	TRBD2
CASSWDRLYSYEQYF	TRBV11-2	TRBJ2-7	TRBD1
CASSLSQNQETQYF	TRBV7-2	TRBJ2-5	-
CASSERYGAGREAFF	TRBV28	TRBJ1-1	-
CASSLIGQGAEGYTF	TRBV7-9	TRBJ1-2	TRBD1
CASNTGVRNTEAFF	TRBV28	TRBJ1-1	-
CASSYSNQPQHF	TRBV12-3/TRBV12-4	TRBJ1-5	-
CASSYSIAFSGRNEQFF	TRBV6-2/TRBV6-3	TRBJ2-1	TRBD2
CATSRPPAGPSNEQFF	TRBV15	TRBJ2-1	-
CASSPDGKEKLFF	TRBV18	TRBJ1-4	-
CASSDAGEETQYF	TRBV5-1	TRBJ2-5	-
CASSREALYRGNYGYTF	TRBV5-5	TRBJ1-2	TRBD1
CASSQRQGGDLIQYF	TRBV7-2	TRBJ2-4	-
CASRRDSAGELFF	TRBV11-3	TRBJ2-2	-
CASSSDREFHGYTF	TRBV5-4	TRBJ1-2	TRBD1
CASRNLDRPSSAISPQHF	TRBV6-4	TRBJ1-5	-
CATTNGRAGDTEAFF	TRBV4-1	TRBJ1-1	-
CASSLDLGSGSYLFF	TRBV11-2	TRBJ2-1	TRBD2
CASSRNKDRRGTEAFF	TRBV7-8	TRBJ1-1	TRBD1
CASSQYLWGARRPQHF	TRBV3-1/TRBV3-2	TRBJ1-5	-
CASSPLTVPPIGEQFF	TRBV6-2/TRBV6-3	TRBJ2-1	-
CASSQGGGNSPLHF	TRBV18	TRBJ1-6	-
CAISTRGQGTYEQYF	TRBV10-3	TRBJ2-7	TRBD1
CASSFGTAYEQYF	TRBV7-9	TRBJ2-7	TRBD1
CASSQVGGVTVGTGELFF	TRBV4-3	TRBJ2-2	-
CASSGLANTGELFF	TRBV19	TRBJ2-2	-
CASSTGGYRNTEAFF	TRBV5-1	TRBJ1-1	-
CARSLGTSGRTPSTDTQYF	TRBV5-3	TRBJ2-3	TRBD2
CSVPGALGYTF	TRBV29-1	TRBJ1-2	-
CASSQDRDRVADTQYF	TRBV4-2	TRBJ2-3	TRBD1
CASRSYVDEQYF	TRBV6-6	TRBJ2-7	-
CAVPGRTNYGYTF	TRBV30	TRBJ1-2	-
CASSIDGRPNQPQHF	TRBV19	TRBJ1-5	-
CASSPRRQVDEQFF	TRBV27	TRBJ2-1	-
CASSQGNSPLHF	TRBV3-1/TRBV3-2	TRBJ1-6	-
CASSENGYGYTF	TRBV2	TRBJ1-2	-